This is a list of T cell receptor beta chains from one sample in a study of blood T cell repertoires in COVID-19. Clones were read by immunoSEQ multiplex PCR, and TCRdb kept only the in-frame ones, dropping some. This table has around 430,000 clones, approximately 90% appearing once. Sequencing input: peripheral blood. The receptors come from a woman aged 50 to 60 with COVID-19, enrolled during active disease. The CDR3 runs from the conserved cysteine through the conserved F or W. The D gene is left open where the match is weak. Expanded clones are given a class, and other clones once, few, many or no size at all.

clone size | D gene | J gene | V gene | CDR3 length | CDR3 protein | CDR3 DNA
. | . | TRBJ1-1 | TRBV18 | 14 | CASSPEEDFTEAFF | TGTGCCAGCTCACCGGAGGAGGATTTTACTGAAGCTTTCTTT
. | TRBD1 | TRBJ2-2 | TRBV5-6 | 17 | CASSPDRGRGDTGELFF | TGTGCCAGCAGCCCGGACAGGGGGCGGGGAGACACCGGGGAGCTGTTTTTT
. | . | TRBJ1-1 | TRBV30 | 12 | CAWNPYSGGAFF | TGTGCCTGGAACCCGTACTCCGGGGGAGCTTTCTTT
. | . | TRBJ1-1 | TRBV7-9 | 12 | CASLTQGTEAFF | TGTGCCAGCCTTACTCAGGGGACTGAAGCTTTCTTT
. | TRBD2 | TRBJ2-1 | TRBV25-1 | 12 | CASEGLGNEQFF | TGTGCCAGCGAGGGACTAGGCAATGAGCAGTTCTTC
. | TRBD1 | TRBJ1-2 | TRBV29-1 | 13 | CSVEWDRRSGYTF | TGCAGCGTTGAGTGGGACAGGAGGTCTGGCTACACCTTC
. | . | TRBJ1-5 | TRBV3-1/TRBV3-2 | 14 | CASSPLSSNQPQHF | TGTGCCAGCAGCCCCCTGTCGAGCAATCAGCCCCAGCATTTT
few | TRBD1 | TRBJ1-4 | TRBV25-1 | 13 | CASSQGAGGKLFF | TGTGCCAGCAGCCAGGGGGCTGGGGGGAAACTGTTTTTT
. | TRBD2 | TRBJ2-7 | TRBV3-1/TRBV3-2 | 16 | CASSQDASGEYYEQYF | TGTGCCAGCAGCCAAGACGCCAGCGGGGAATACTACGAGCAGTACTTC
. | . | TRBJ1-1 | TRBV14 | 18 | CASSQDRLGAPRRTEAFF | TGTGCCAGCAGCCAAGATAGATTAGGGGCCCCCCGGCGCACTGAAGCTTTCTTT
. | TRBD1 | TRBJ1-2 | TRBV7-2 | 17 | CASSLDAGTGALYGYTF | TGTGCCAGCAGCTTAGACGCCGGGACAGGGGCCCTCTATGGCTACACCTTC
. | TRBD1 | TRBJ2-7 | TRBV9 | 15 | CASSAHRGPFYEQYF | TGTGCCAGCAGCGCCCACAGGGGCCCATTTTACGAGCAGTACTTC
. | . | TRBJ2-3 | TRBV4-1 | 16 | CASSPTIGGSTDTQYF | TGCGCCAGCAGCCCGACTATCGGTGGTTCCACAGATACGCAGTATTTT
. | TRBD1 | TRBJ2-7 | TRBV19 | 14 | CASSRAGDSYEQYF | TGTGCCAGTAGTAGGGCCGGGGACAGCTACGAGCAGTACTTC
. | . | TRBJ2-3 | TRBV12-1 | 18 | CASSRLAGAKKNTDTQYF | TGTGCCAGCAGTCGACTAGCGGGGGCCAAGAAGAATACAGATACGCAGTATTTT
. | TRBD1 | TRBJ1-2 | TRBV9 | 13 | CASSLGQGSGYTF | TGTGCCAGCAGCCTCGGACAGGGTAGCGGCTACACCTTC
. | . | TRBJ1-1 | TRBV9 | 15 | CASSVGGGGDAEAFF | TGTGCCAGCAGCGTAGGTGGCGGGGGGGACGCTGAAGCTTTCTTT
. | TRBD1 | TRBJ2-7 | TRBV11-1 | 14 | CASSSRQGTYEQYF | TGTGCCAGCAGCTCTCGACAGGGAACCTACGAGCAGTACTTC
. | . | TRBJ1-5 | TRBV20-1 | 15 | CSASYGGRGNQPQHF | TGCAGTGCTAGTTACGGGGGACGGGGCAATCAGCCCCAGCATTTT
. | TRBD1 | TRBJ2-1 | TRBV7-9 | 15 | CASRSGTGKGNEQFF | TGTGCCAGCAGGTCAGGGACAGGGAAAGGGAATGAGCAGTTCTTC
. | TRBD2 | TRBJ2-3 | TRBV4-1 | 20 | CASSRSGTSGGSGSGDTQYF | TGCGCCAGCAGCCGTTCAGGGACTAGCGGGGGTTCAGGCAGCGGAGATACGCAGTATTTT
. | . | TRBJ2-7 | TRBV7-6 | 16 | CASSLAPGHKTYEQYF | TGTGCCAGCAGCTTAGCCCCGGGACACAAGACCTACGAGCAGTACTTC
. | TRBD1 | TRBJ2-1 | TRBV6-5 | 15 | CASSYSTGSYNEQFF | TGTGCCAGCAGTTACTCGACAGGGTCCTACAATGAGCAGTTCTTC
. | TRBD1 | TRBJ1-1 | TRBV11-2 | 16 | CASSLEAQGADTEAFF | TGTGCCAGCAGCTTAGAAGCACAGGGGGCGGACACTGAAGCTTTCTTT
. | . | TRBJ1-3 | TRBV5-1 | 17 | CASSQGRGPLPGNTIYF | TGCGCCAGCAGCCAAGGGCGGGGGCCACTCCCGGGAAACACCATTTATTTT
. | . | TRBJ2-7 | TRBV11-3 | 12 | CASSEGGNEQYF | TGTGCCAGCAGCGAGGGTGGGAACGAGCAGTACTTC
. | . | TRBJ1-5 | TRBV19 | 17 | CASSSQPQGVGNQPQHF | TGTGCCAGTAGCTCCCAGCCACAGGGAGTCGGCAATCAGCCCCAGCATTTT
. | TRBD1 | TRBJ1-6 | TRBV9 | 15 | CASSVVGTGDSPLHF | TGTGCCAGCAGCGTAGTGGGGACAGGGGACTCACCCCTCCACTTT
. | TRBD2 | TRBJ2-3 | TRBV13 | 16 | CASLKGGGRSTDTQYF | TGTGCCAGCCTCAAAGGCGGGGGGCGGTCCACAGATACGCAGTATTTT
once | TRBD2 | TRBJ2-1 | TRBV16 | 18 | CASSLHVGAGGPYNEQFF | TGTGCCAGCAGCCTCCACGTGGGTGCGGGGGGGCCTTACAATGAGCAGTTCTTC
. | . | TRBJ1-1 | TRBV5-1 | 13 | CASSAAVNTEAFF | TGCGCCAGCAGTGCGGCTGTGAACACTGAAGCTTTCTTT
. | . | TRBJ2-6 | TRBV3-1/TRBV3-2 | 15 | CASCQAFSGANVLTF | TGTGCCAGCTGCCAAGCGTTCTCTGGGGCCAACGTCCTGACTTTC
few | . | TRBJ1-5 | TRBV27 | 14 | CASSLGGSAGPQHF | TGTGCCAGCAGTTTAGGTGGCAGTGCGGGGCCCCAGCATTTT
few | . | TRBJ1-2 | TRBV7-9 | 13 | CASSLGGAGGYTF | TGTGCCAGCAGCTTAGGCGGGGCAGGAGGCTACACCTTC
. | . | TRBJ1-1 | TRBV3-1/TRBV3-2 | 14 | CASSRRDRNTEAFF | TGTGCCAGCAGCCGGAGGGATAGGAACACTGAAGCTTTCTTT
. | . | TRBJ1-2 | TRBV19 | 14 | CASSSYTGADGYTF | TGTGCCAGTAGTAGCTATACAGGTGCGGATGGCTACACCTTC
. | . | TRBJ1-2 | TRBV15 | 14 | CATSSRRSPYGYTF | TGTGCCACCAGCAGTAGGAGGAGTCCCTATGGCTACACCTTC
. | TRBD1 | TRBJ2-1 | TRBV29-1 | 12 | CSVKQGYNEQFF | TGCAGCGTAAAACAGGGGTACAATGAGCAGTTCTTC
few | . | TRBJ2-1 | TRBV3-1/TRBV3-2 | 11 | CASSRFNEQFF | TGTGCCAGCAGTCGTTTCAATGAGCAGTTCTTC
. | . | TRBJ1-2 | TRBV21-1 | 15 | CASPSTGSGGYGYTF | TGTGCCAGCCCCAGCACGGGGTCGGGGGGCTATGGCTACACCTTC
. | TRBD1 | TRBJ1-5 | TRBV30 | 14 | CAWSTGGEIQPQHF | TGTGCCTGGAGTACAGGGGGCGAGATTCAGCCCCAGCATTTT
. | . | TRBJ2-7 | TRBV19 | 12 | CASSMTETAQYF | TGTGCCAGTAGTATGACCGAGACAGCCCAGTACTTC
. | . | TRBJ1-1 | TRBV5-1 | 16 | CASSMDGGRVNTEAFF | TGCGCCAGCAGCATGGACGGTGGCAGGGTGAACACTGAAGCTTTCTTT
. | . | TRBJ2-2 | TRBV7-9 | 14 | CASSFPGESGELFF | TGTGCCAGCAGCTTCCCAGGGGAGTCCGGGGAGCTGTTTTTT
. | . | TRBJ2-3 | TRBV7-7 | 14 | CASSSSVGGDTQYF | TGTGCCAGCAGCTCCTCGGTAGGGGGAGATACGCAGTATTTT
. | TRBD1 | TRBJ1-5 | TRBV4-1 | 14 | CASSRLQGNQPQHF | TGCGCCAGCAGCCGCCTACAGGGGAATCAGCCCCAGCATTTT
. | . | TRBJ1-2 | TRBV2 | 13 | CASTRGSGYGYTF | TGTGCCAGCACGAGGGGGTCGGGGTATGGCTACACCTTC
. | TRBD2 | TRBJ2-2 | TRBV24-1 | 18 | CATSDLGTSGAVTGELFF | TGTGCCACCAGTGATTTGGGGACTAGCGGGGCAGTCACCGGGGAGCTGTTTTTT
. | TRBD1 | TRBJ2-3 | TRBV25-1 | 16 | CASSESGDRGMYTQYF | TGTGCCAGCAGTGAATCAGGGGACAGGGGGATGTATACGCAGTATTTT
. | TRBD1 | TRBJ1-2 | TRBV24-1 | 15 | CATSAPDRGNYGYTF | TGTGCCACCAGTGCTCCGGACAGGGGCAACTATGGCTACACCTTC
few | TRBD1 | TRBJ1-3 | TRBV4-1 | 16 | CASSQRTGRTGNTIYF | TGCGCCAGCAGCCAAAGGACAGGACGTACGGGAAACACCATATATTTT
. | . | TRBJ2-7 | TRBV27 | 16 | CASSPPPGFLGHEQYF | TGTGCCAGCAGTCCACCGCCCGGGTTCCTAGGTCACGAGCAGTACTTC
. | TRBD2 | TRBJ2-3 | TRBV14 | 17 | CASSQASGGENTDTQYF | TGTGCCAGCAGCCAAGCTAGCGGGGGGGAAAACACAGATACGCAGTATTTT
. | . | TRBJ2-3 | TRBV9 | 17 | CASSVLELTTSTDTQYF | TGTGCCAGCAGCGTCCTCGAGCTGACTACTAGCACAGATACGCAGTATTTT